This note documents a single T cell receptor (beta chain) sequence. The antigen remains undetermined. The data were obtained in a study of CD8+ T cells in alopecia areata. Study observations and caveats: Administration of tofacitinib significantly diminished scalp clonality and expanded CD8+ clones within the top 100.

cDNA prepared by RNA extraction and subsequent reverse transcription served as the template for sequencing. Produced via immunoSEQ multiplex PCR; TCRdb's table is partial and in-frame only. The sample lists 150,000 to 200,000 clones; 55% to 75% were seen once. Treatment defined: oral pan-JAK inhibitor, 5-10 mg twice daily. This CDR3 has 15 residues. CDR1 SGHDT and CDR2 YYEEEE come from the germline V gene. V lost 3 bases and J 5 bases, leaving 18 bases between the germline ends. The input for sequencing was CD4+ T cells sorted from blood, taken at week 24, from a patient treated with tofacitinib. This sequence originates from a human donor with alopecia areata. The V call is TRBV5-6, the J call TRBJ2-7; TRBD1 might be the D (7 bases). CDR3: CASSSTRRDSDEQYF. CDR3 bases: TGTGCCAGCAGCTCCACAAGGAGGGACAGCGACGAGCAGTACTTC.